The clone carrying this T cell receptor beta chain has just one count. The entry originates in a study of blood T cell repertoires in COVID-19. Unmatched junction bases numbered 10, after V lost 5 bases and J lost 8 bases. CDR3 length: 17 residues. Germline CDR1 MDHEN, CDR2 SYDVKM. Clones were read by immunoSEQ multiplex PCR, and TCRdb kept only the in-frame ones, dropping some. Seen here are 230,000 or so clones, 80% to 85% observed once, and the top ten hold 4% to 5.5%. Sequencing was done on a sample of peripheral blood. This TCR came from a human donor in a cohort sampled during active COVID-19. V and J are TRBV28 and TRBJ2-1; TRBD2 aligns across 15 bases. CDR3 nucleotides: TGTGCCAGCAGTCACGGACTAGCGGGAGGGCCCCCGGATGAGCAGTTCTTC. Translation gives CASSHGLAGGPPDEQFF.